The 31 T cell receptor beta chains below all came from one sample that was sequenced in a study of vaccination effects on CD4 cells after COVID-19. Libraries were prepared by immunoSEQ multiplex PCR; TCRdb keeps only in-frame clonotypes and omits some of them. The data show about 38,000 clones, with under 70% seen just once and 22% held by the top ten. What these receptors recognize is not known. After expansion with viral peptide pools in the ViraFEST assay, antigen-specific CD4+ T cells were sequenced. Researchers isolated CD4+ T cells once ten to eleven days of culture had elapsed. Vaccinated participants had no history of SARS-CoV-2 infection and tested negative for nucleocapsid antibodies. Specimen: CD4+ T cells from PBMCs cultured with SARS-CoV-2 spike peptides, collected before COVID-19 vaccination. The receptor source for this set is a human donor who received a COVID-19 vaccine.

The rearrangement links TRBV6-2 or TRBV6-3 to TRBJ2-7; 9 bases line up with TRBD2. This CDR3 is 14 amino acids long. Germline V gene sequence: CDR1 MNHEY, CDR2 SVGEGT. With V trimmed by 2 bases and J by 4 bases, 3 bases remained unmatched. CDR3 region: CASSYRGGAYEQYF. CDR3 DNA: TGTGCCAGCAGTTACCGCGGGGGGGCTTACGAGCAGTACTTC.

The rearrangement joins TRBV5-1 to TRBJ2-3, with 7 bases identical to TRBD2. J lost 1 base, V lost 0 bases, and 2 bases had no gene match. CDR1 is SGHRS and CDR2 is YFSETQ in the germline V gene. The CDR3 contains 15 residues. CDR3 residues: CASSLGGGGTDTQYF. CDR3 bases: TGCGCCAGCAGCTTGGGCGGGGGAGGCACAGATACGCAGTATTTT.

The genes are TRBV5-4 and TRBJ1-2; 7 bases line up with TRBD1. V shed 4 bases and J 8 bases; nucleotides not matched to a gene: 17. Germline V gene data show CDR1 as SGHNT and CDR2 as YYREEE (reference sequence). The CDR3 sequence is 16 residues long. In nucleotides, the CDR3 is TGTGCCAGCAGCCCCCACCCGACAGGGACGACTGGGGGCTACACCTTC. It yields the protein CASSPHPTGTTGGYTF. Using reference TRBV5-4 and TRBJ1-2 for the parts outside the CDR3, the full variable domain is ETGVTQSPTHLIKTRGQQVTLRCSSQSGHNTVSWYQQALGQGPQFIFQYYREEENGRGNFPPRFSGLQFPNYSSELNVNALELDDSALYLCASSPHPTGTTGGYTFGSGTRLTVV.

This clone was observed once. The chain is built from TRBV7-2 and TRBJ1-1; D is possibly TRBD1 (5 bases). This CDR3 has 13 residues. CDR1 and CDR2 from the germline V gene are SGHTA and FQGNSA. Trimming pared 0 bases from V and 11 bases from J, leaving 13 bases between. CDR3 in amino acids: CASSLAPRGWAFF. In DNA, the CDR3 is TGTGCCAGCAGCTTAGCCCCTAGGGGATGGGCTTTCTTT.

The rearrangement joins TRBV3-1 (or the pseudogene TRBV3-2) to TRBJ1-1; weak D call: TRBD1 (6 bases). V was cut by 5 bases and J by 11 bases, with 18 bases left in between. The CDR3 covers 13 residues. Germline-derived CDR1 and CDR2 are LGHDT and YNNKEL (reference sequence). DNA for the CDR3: TGTGCCAGCAGCGCACAGGGCAGTTCGGCGGCTTTCTTT. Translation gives CASSAQGSSAAFF.

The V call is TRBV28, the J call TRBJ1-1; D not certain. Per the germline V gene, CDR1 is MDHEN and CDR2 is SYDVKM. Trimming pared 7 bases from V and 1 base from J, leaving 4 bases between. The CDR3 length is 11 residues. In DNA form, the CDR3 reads TGTGCCAGCATCCAGAACACTGAAGCTTTCTTT. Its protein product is CASIQNTEAFF.

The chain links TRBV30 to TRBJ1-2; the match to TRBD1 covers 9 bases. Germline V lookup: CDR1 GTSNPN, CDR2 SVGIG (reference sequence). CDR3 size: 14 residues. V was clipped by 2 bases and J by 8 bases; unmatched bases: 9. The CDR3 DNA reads TGTGCCTGGAGTTACAGGGGGCGTTTGCAGGGCTACACCTTC. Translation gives CAWSYRGRLQGYTF.

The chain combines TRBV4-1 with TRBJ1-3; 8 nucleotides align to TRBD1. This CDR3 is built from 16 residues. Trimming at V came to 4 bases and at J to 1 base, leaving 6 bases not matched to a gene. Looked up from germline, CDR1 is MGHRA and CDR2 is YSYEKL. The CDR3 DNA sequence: TGCGCCAGCAGCCCTGGACAGGGTCGTTCTGGAAACACCATATATTTT. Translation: CASSPGQGRSGNTIYF.

The CDR3: CASSQLNEKLFF. The CDR3 DNA reads as TGTGCCAGCAGCCAGCTAAATGAAAAACTGTTTTTT. V and J are TRBV3-1 (or the pseudogene TRBV3-2) and TRBJ1-4, with D unclear. V was cut by 3 bases and J by 5 bases, with 4 bases left in between. The CDR3 spans 12 residues. Germline loops: CDR1 LGHDT, CDR2 YNNKEL (reference sequence).

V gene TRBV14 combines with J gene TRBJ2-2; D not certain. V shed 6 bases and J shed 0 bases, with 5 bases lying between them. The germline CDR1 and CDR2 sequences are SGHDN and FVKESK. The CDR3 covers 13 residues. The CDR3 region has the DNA TGTGCCAGCAGTCGGGCGAACACCGGGGAGCTGTTTTTT. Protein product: CASSRANTGELFF.

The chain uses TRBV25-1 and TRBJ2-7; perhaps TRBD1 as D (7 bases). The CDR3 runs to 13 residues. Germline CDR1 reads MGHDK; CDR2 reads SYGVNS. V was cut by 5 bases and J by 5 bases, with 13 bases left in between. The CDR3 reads CASSRLRGDEQYF. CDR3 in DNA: TGTGCCAGCAGTCGCCTCAGGGGGGACGAGCAGTACTTC.

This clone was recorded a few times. The CDR3, as DNA: TGTGCCCTGGGGGCGGGAGGCTACACCTTC. As protein: CALGAGGYTF. V and J are TRBV30 and TRBJ1-2, with D perhaps TRBD1 (6 bases). V lost 8 bases and J 8 bases, leaving 12 bases between the germline ends. Germline V gene sequence: CDR1 GTSNPN, CDR2 SVGIG (reference sequence). The CDR3 covers 10 residues.

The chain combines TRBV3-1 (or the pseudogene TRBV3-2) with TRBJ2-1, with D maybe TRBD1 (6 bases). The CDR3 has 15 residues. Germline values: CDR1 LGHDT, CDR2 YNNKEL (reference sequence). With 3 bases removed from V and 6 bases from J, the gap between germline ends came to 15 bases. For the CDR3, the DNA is TGTGCCAGCAGCCAGCTCACAGGGTTGAGCAATGAGCAGTTCTTC. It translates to CASSQLTGLSNEQFF.

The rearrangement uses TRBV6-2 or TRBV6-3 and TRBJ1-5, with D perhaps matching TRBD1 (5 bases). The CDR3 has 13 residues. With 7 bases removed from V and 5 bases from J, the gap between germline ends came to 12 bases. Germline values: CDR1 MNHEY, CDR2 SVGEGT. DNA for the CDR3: TGTGCCAGCACCCCGGGGGAAGATCAGCCCCAGCATTTT. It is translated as CASTPGEDQPQHF.

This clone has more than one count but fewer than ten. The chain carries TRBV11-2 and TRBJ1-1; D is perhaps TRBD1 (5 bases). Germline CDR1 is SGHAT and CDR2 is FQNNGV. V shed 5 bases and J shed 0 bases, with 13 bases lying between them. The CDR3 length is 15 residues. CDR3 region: CASSHSGGVNTEAFF. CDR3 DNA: TGTGCCAGCAGCCACTCCGGGGGGGTGAACACTGAAGCTTTCTTT.

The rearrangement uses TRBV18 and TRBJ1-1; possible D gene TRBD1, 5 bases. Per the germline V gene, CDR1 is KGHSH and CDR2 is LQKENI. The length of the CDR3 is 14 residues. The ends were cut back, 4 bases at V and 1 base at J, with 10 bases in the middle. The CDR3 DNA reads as TGTGCCAGCTCACAAAGCACAGGGAACACTGAAGCTTTCTTT. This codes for CASSQSTGNTEAFF.

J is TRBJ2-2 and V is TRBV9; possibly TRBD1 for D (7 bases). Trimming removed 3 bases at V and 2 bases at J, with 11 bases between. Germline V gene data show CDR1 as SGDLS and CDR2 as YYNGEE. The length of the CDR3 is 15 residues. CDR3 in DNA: TGTGCCAGCAGCGGCGGGACAGACAACACCGGGGAGCTGTTTTTT. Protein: CASSGGTDNTGELFF.

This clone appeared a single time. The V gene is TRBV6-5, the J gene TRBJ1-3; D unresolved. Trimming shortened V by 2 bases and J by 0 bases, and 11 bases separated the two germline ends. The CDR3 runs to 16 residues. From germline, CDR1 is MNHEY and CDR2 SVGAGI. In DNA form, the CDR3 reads TGTGCCAGCAGTTACCTTCCCCTCATCTCTGGAAACACCATATATTTT. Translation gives CASSYLPLISGNTIYF.

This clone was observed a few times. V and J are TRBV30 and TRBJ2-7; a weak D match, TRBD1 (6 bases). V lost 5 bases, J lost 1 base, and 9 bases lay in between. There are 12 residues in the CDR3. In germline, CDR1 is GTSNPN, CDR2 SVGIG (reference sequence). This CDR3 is CAWGQLSYEQYF. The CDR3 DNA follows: TGTGCCTGGGGACAGCTTTCCTACGAGCAGTACTTC.

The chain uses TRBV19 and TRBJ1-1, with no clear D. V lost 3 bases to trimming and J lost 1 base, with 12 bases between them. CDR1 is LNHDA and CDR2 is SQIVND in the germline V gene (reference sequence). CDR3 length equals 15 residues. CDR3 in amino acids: CASSISRRWNTEAFF. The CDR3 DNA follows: TGTGCCAGTAGTATTTCCCGCCGGTGGAACACTGAAGCTTTCTTT.

The CDR3 nucleotides read TGTGCCAGCAGTTTAAACACCATATATTTT. This codes for CASSLNTIYF. The chain links TRBV6-4 to TRBJ1-3; D not resolved. Germline loops: CDR1 MRHNA, CDR2 SNTAGT. Deletions cut 5 bases from V and 6 bases from J, with 2 bases between. This CDR3 spans 10 amino acids.

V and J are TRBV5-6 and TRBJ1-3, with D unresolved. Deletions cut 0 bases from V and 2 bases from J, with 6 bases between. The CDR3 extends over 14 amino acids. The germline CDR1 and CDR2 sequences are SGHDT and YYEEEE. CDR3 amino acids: CASSLATAGNTIYF. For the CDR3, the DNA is TGTGCCAGCAGCTTGGCGACCGCTGGAAACACCATATATTTT.

The CDR3 spells CASSRTGVQFF. Written as DNA, the CDR3 is TGTGCCAGCAGTCGGACAGGCGTGCAGTTCTTC. This chain links TRBV11-2 with TRBJ2-1; 7 bases match TRBD1. The length of the CDR3 is 11 residues. From germline, CDR1 is SGHAT and CDR2 FQNNGV. Trimming at V came to 6 bases and at J to 12 bases, leaving 5 bases not matched to a gene.

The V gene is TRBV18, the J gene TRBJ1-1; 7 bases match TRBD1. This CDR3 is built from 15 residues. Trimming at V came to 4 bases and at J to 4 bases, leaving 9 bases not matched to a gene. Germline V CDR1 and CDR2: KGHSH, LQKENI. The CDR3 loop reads CASSLAQGVITEAFF. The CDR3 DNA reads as TGTGCCAGCTCACTGGCTCAGGGGGTTATCACTGAAGCTTTCTTT. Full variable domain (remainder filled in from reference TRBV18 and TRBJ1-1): NAGVMQNPRHLVRRRGQEARLRCSPMKGHSHVYWYRQLPEEGLKFMVYLQKENIIDESGMPKERFSAEFPKEGPSILRIQQVVRGDSAAYFCASSLAQGVITEAFFGQGTRLTVV.

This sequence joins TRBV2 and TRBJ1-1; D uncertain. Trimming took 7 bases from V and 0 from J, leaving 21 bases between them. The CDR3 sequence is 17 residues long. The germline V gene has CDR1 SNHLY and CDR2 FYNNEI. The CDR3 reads CASIYNRGVRMNTEAFF. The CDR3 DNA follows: TGTGCCAGCATCTATAACCGCGGGGTACGCATGAACACTGAAGCTTTCTTT.

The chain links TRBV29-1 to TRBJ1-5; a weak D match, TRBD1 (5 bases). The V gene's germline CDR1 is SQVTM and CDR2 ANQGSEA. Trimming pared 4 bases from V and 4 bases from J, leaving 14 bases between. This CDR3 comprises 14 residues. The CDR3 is CSVAVGQLNQPQHF. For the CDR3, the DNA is TGCAGCGTTGCAGTGGGGCAGCTAAATCAGCCCCAGCATTTT.

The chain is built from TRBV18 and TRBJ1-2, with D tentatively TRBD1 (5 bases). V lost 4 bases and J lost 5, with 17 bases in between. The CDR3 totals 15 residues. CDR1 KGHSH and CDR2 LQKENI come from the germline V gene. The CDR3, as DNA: TGTGCCAGCTCACTGGTTAGGGACTACTTATATGGCTACACCTTC. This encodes CASSLVRDYLYGYTF. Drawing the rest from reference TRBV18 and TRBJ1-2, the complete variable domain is NAGVMQNPRHLVRRRGQEARLRCSPMKGHSHVYWYRQLPEEGLKFMVYLQKENIIDESGMPKERFSAEFPKEGPSILRIQQVVRGDSAAYFCASSLVRDYLYGYTFGSGTRLTVV.

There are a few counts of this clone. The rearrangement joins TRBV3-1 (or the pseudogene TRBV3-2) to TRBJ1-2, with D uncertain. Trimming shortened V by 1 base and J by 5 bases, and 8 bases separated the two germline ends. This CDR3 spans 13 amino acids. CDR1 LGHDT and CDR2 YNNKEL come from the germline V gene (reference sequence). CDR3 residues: CASSQAQPYGYTF. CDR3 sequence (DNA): TGTGCCAGCAGCCAAGCACAGCCTTATGGCTACACCTTC.

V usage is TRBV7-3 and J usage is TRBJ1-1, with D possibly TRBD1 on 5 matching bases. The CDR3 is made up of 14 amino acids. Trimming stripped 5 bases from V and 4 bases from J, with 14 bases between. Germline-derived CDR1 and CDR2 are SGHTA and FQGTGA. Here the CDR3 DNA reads TGTGCCAGCAGCCCAAGGGCCAGGGCCACTGAAGCTTTCTTT. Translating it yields CASSPRARATEAFF.

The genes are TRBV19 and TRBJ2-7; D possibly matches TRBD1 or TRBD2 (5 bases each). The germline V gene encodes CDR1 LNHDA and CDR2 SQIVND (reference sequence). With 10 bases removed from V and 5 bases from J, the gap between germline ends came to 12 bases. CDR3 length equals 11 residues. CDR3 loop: CATGTVDEQYF. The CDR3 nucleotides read TGTGCCACCGGGACCGTGGACGAGCAGTACTTC.

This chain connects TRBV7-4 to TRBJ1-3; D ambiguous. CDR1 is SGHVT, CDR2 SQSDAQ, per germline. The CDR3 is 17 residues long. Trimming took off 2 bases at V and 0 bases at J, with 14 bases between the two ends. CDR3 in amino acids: CASSLCPPEHSGNTIYF. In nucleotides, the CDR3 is TGTGCCAGCAGCTTATGTCCGCCAGAGCACTCTGGAAACACCATATATTTT.